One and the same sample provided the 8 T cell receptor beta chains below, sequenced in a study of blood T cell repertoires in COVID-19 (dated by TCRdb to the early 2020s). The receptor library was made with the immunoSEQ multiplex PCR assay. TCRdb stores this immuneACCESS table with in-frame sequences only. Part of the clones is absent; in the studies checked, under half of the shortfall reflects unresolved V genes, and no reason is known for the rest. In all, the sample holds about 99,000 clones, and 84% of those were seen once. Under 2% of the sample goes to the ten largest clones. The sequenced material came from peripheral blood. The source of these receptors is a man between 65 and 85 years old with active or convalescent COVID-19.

The CDR3 DNA follows: TGTGCCAGCAGCCAATACAGGGGTTCGGGTGGCTACACCTTC. As protein: CASSQYRGSGGYTF. The chain joins TRBV3-1 (or the pseudogene TRBV3-2) to TRBJ1-2; 7 nucleotides line up with TRBD1. Germline trimming cut 2 bases from V and 7 bases from J; bases unmatched to any gene: 7. CDR3 length equals 14 residues. CDR1 is LGHDT and CDR2 is YNNKEL in the germline V gene (reference sequence).

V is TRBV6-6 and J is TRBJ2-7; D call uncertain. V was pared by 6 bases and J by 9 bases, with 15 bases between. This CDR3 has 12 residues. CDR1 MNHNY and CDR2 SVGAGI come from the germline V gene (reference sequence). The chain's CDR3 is CASSGVSSGQYF. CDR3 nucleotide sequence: TGTGCCAGCAGCGGTGTATCCTCCGGGCAGTACTTC.

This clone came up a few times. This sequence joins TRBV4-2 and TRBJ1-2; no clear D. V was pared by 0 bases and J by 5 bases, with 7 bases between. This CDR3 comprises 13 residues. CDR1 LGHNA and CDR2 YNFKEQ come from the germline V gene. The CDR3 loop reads CASSQDPTYGYTF. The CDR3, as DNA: TGTGCCAGCAGCCAAGATCCCACTTATGGCTACACCTTC.

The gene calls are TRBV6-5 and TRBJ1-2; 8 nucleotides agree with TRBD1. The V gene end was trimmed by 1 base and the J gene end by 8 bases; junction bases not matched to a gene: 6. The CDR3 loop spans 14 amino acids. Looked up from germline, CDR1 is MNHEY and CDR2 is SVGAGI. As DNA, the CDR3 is TGTGCCAGCAGTTACTTGGACAGGGTGAACGGCTACACCTTC. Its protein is CASSYLDRVNGYTF.

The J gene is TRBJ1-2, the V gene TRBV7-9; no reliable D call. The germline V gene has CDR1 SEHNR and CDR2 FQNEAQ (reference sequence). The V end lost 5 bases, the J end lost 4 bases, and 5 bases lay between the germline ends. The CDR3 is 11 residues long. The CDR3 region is CASSQSYGYTF. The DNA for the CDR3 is TGTGCCAGCAGCCAGTCCTATGGCTACACCTTC.

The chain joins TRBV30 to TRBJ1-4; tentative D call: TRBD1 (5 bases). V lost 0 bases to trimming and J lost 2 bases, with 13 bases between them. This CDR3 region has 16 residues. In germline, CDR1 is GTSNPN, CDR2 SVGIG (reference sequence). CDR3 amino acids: CAWSVIPGGTNEKLFF. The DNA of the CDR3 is TGTGCCTGGAGTGTAATCCCCGGGGGGACTAATGAAAAACTGTTTTTT.

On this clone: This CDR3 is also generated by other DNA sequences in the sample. The CDR3 sequence: CASSLQGNYGYTF. The CDR3 DNA is TGTGCCAGCAGTCTACAGGGAAACTATGGCTACACCTTC. This chain uses TRBV28 with TRBJ1-2; D possibly corresponds to TRBD1 (6 bases). The CDR3 runs 13 residues. The germline V gene has CDR1 MDHEN and CDR2 SYDVKM. Trimming shortened V by 5 bases and J by 2 bases, and 9 bases separated the two germline ends.

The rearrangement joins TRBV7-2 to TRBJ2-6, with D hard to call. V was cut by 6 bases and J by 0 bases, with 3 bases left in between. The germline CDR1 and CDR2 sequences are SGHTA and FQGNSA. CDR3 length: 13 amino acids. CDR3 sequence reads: CASSHSGANVLTF. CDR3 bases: TGTGCCAGCAGTCACTCTGGGGCCAACGTCCTGACTTTC.